These 15 T cell receptor beta chains were sequenced from one sample in a study of blood T cell repertoires in COVID-19. The protocol was immunoSEQ multiplex PCR, while the TCRdb copy is restricted to in-frame clones and leaves out a portion. The table has tens of thousands of clones, less than 90% seen once. Sequenced material: peripheral blood. The receptors stem from a human donor in a cohort sampled during active COVID-19.

The V and J genes are TRBV10-2 and TRBJ2-7, with D possibly being TRBD2 (7 bases). This CDR3 is 13 amino acids long. The V end was cut by 7 bases, the J end by 4 bases, with 14 bases between. CDR1 WSHSY and CDR2 SAAADI come from the germline V gene. As DNA, the CDR3 is TGCGCCAGCATGGAAGGGGGGGCATACGAGCAGTACTTC. Protein: CASMEGGAYEQYF.

The chain combines TRBV6-5 with TRBJ1-2; unclear D gene. V was pared by 4 bases and J by 0 bases, with 12 bases between. Germline CDR1 and CDR2: MNHEY and SVGAGI. There are 15 residues in the CDR3. The CDR3 here is CASSSVPTANYGYTF. The CDR3 DNA sequence: TGTGCCAGCAGTTCCGTACCCACAGCTAACTATGGCTACACCTTC.

The rearrangement uses TRBV4-2 and TRBJ1-2; D possibly corresponds to TRBD1 (5 bases). CDR3 length equals 17 residues. V was cut by 0 bases and J by 5 bases, with 19 bases left in between. The V gene's germline CDR1 is LGHNA and CDR2 YNFKEQ. Here the CDR3 reads CASSQDEGAPVGYGYTF. The CDR3 coding sequence is TGTGCCAGCAGCCAAGATGAAGGGGCCCCCGTTGGGTATGGCTACACCTTC.

This rearrangement joins TRBV5-4 to TRBJ2-1; 8 positions match TRBD2. CDR1 is SGHNT, CDR2 YYREEE, per germline (reference sequence). The CDR3 spans 15 residues. V gave up 4 bases and J gave up 0 bases; unmatched junction bases: 3. The CDR3 sequence: CASSRTSGSYNEQFF. The CDR3 DNA follows: TGTGCCAGCAGCCGAACTAGCGGCTCCTACAATGAGCAGTTCTTC.

The chain joins TRBV6-5 to TRBJ2-1, with 7 bases lining up with TRBD1. Germline CDR1 and CDR2: MNHEY and SVGAGI. The J segment lost 1 base and the V segment lost 6 bases, leaving 6 bases of the junction unmatched. The CDR3 consists of 15 residues. In DNA, the CDR3 is TGTGCCAGCAGGATTACAGGGGAATCCTACAATGAGCAGTTCTTC. This translates into CASRITGESYNEQFF.

The chain couples TRBV5-5 to TRBJ1-5; TRBD1 might be the D (5 bases). The CDR3 has 15 residues. Deletions cut 0 bases from V and 5 bases from J, with 12 bases between. Per the germline V gene, CDR1 is SGHKS and CDR2 is YYEKEE (reference sequence). Written as DNA, the CDR3 is TGTGCCAGCAGCTTGGAGGGGTTCCAACATCAGCCCCAGCATTTT. It specifies CASSLEGFQHQPQHF.

This chain connects TRBV28 to TRBJ2-7; TRBD2 aligns across 12 bases. J was trimmed by 2 bases and V by 7 bases; bases with no gene match: 6. CDR3 length: 15 residues. Per germline, CDR1 MDHEN and CDR2 SYDVKM. For the CDR3, the DNA is TGTGCCAGCAATCCACTAGCGGGAGGAACCTACGAGCAGTACTTC. Its protein is CASNPLAGGTYEQYF. The variable domain in full, completed from reference TRBV28 and TRBJ2-7, reads DVKVTQSSRYLVKRTGEKVFLECVQDMDHENMFWYRQDPGLGLRLIYFSYDVKMKEKGDIPEGYSVSREKKERFSLILESASTNQTSMYLCASNPLAGGTYEQYFGPGTRLTVT.

The chain uses TRBV7-2 and TRBJ2-3, with TRBD2 as a possible D gene (6 bases). This CDR3 has 15 residues. The ends were cut back, 5 bases at V and 0 bases at J, with 12 bases in the middle. Looked up from germline, CDR1 is SGHTA and CDR2 is FQGNSA. The CDR3 protein is CASSNTGESTDTQYF. The CDR3 DNA reads TGTGCCAGCAGCAACACGGGGGAGAGCACAGATACGCAGTATTTT.

The chain uses TRBV7-9 and TRBJ1-2, with D hard to call. Germline V gives CDR1 SEHNR, CDR2 FQNEAQ (reference sequence). This CDR3 contains 13 residues. V dropped 2 bases and J dropped 7 bases, with 11 bases sitting between them. CDR3 sequence: CASSLNFGGGYTF. The DNA for the CDR3 is TGTGCCAGCAGCTTAAATTTTGGAGGTGGCTACACCTTC.

The chain is built from TRBV5-6 and TRBJ1-3; D possibly corresponds to TRBD1 (6 bases). The CDR3 is made up of 12 amino acids. Trimming stripped 2 bases from V and 10 bases from J, with 10 bases between. Germline CDR1 SGHDT, CDR2 YYEEEE. CDR3 region: CASSFSGETIYF. DNA for the CDR3: TGTGCCAGCAGCTTCTCAGGGGAAACCATATATTTT.

The rearrangement joins TRBV5-8 to TRBJ1-5, with no clear D. CDR1 is SGHTS and CDR2 is YDEGEE in the germline V gene. V was pared by 0 bases and J by 6 bases, with 10 bases between. This CDR3 region has 14 residues. CDR3 bases: TGTGCCAGCAGCTTGGGAACTGTCCGTCAGCCCCAGCATTTT. Translating it yields CASSLGTVRQPQHF.

The chain carries TRBV5-1 and TRBJ2-3; 7 bases agree with TRBD2. The V gene's germline CDR1 is SGHRS and CDR2 YFSETQ. V shed 2 bases, J shed 2 bases, and the junction held 8 bases outside the gene matches. The CDR3 loop spans 16 amino acids. The CDR3 DNA reads TGCGCCAGCAGCTTTTATCCAGCGGGGAACACAGATACGCAGTATTTT. Protein product: CASSFYPAGNTDTQYF.

This clone was seen just once. V usage is TRBV10-3 and J usage is TRBJ2-5; perhaps TRBD1 as D (6 bases). The V end lost 0 bases, the J end lost 2 bases, and 10 bases lay between the germline ends. The CDR3 totals 15 residues. The germline gives CDR1 ENHRY, CDR2 SYGVKD. CDR3 amino acids: CAISESGTLQETQYF. The CDR3 bases are TGTGCCATCAGTGAGTCGGGGACACTACAAGAGACCCAGTACTTC.

This chain links TRBV5-1 with TRBJ2-2; TRBD1 matches 8 bases. J gave up 7 bases and V 1 base, and 9 bases lay outside the gene matches. This CDR3 spans 16 amino acids. The germline V gene has CDR1 SGHRS and CDR2 YFSETQ. The DNA for the CDR3 is TGCGCCAGCAGCTTGAATGGACAGGGAGGAGGCGGGGAGCTGTTTTTT. Encoded protein: CASSLNGQGGGGELFF. The variable domain in full, with the rest retrieved from reference TRBV5-1 and TRBJ2-2, is KAGVTQTPRYLIKTRGQQVTLSCSPISGHRSVSWYQQTPGQGLQFLFEYFSETQRNKGNFPGRFSGRQFSNSRSEMNVSTLELGDSALYLCASSLNGQGGGGELFFGEGSRLTVL.

This chain joins TRBV7-9 and TRBJ1-1; the D gene is possibly TRBD1 (5 bases). Trimming removed 3 bases at V and 4 bases at J, with 12 bases between. Per germline, CDR1 SEHNR and CDR2 FQNEAQ (reference sequence). The CDR3 spans 14 residues. CDR3 region: CASSFSRAGTEAFF. The CDR3 DNA reads TGTGCCAGCAGCTTCTCCAGGGCCGGCACTGAAGCTTTCTTT.